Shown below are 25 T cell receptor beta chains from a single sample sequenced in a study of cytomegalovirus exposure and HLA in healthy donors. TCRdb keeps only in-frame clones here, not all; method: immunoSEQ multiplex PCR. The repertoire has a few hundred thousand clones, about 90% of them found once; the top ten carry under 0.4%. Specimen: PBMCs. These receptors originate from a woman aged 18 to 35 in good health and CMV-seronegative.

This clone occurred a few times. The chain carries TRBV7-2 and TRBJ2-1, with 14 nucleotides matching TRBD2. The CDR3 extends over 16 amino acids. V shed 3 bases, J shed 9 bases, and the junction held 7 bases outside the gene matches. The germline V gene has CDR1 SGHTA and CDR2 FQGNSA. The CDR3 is CASSLWGTSGGGEQFF. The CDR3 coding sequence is TGTGCCAGCAGCTTGTGGGGGACTAGCGGGGGCGGTGAGCAGTTCTTC.

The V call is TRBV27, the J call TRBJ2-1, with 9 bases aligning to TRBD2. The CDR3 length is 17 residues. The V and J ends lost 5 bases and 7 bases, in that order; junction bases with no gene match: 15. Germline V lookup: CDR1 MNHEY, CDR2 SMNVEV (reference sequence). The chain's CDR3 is CASSHGRRGGVQNEQFF. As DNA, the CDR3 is TGTGCCAGCAGTCATGGGAGGCGGGGGGGCGTTCAGAATGAGCAGTTCTTC.

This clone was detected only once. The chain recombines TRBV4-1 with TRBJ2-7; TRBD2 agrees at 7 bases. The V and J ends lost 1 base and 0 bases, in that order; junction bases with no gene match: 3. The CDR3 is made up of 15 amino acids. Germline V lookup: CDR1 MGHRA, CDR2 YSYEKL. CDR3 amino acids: CASSQAWTSSYEQYV. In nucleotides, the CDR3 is TGCGCCAGCAGCCAAGCGTGGACTAGCTCCTACGAGCAGTACGTC.

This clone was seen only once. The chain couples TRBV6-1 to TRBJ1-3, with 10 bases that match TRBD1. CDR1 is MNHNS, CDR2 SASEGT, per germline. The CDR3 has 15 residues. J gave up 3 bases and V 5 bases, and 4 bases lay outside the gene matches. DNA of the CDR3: TGTGCCAGCAGTCTAGACAGGGGGCTTGGAAACACCATATATTTT. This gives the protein CASSLDRGLGNTIYF.

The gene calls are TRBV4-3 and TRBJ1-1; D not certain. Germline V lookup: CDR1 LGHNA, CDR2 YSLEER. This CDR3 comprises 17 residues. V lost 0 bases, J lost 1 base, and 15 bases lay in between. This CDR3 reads CASSQEYPGSENTEAFF. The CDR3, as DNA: TGCGCCAGCAGCCAAGAGTATCCCGGGAGTGAGAACACTGAAGCTTTCTTT.

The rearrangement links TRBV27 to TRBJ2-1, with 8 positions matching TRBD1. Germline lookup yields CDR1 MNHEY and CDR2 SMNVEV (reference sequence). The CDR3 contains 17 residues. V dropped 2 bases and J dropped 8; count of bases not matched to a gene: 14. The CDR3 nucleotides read TGTGCCAGCAGTTTAGTGTATGAGACAGGGGTTCGCGATGAGCAGTTCTTC. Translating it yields CASSLVYETGVRDEQFF.

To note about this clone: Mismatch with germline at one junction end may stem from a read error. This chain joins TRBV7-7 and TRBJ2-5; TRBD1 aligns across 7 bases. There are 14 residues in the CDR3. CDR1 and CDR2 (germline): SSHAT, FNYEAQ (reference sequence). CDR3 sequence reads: CASSLNRGQETQYF. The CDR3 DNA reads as TGTGCTAGCAGCTTAAACAGGGGCCAAGAGACCCAGTACTTC.

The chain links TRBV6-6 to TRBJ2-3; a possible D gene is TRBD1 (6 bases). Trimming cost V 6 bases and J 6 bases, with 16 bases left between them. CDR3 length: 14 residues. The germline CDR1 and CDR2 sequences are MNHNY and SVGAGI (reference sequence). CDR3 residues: CASSRNDRMDTQYF. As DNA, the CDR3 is TGTGCCAGCAGCCGAAATGACAGGATGGATACGCAGTATTTT.

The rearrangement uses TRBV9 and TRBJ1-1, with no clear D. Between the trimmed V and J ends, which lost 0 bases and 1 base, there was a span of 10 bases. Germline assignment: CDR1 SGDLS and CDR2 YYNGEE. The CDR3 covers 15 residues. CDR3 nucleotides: TGTGCCAGCAGCGTAGCTGCACAGCCGAACACTGAAGCTTTCTTT. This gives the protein CASSVAAQPNTEAFF.

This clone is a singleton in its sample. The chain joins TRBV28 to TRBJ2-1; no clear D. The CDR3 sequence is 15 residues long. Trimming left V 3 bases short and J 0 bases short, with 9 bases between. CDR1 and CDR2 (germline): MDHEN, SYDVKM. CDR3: CASSFVESSYNEQFF. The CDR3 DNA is TGTGCCAGCAGTTTCGTGGAGAGCTCCTACAATGAGCAGTTCTTC.

This chain's CDR3 is CASRTGTVQETQYF. CDR3 sequence (DNA): TGCGCCAGCAGAACCGGGACAGTCCAAGAGACCCAGTACTTC. V gene TRBV5-1 combines with J gene TRBJ2-5; 7 nucleotides line up with TRBD1. CDR1 and CDR2 (germline): SGHRS, YFSETQ. Trimming took 5 bases from V and 1 from J; bases not matched to a gene: 5. CDR3 length: 14 residues. Full variable domain (remainder filled in from reference TRBV5-1 and TRBJ2-5): KAGVTQTPRYLIKTRGQQVTLSCSPISGHRSVSWYQQTPGQGLQFLFEYFSETQRNKGNFPGRFSGRQFSNSRSEMNVSTLELGDSALYLCASRTGTVQETQYFGPGTRLLVL.

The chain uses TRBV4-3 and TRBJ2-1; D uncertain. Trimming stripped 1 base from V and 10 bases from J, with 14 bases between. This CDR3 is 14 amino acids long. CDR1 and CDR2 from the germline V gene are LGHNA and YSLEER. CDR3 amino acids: CASSQVGLAFEQFF. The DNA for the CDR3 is TGCGCCAGCAGCCAAGTTGGCCTCGCATTCGAGCAGTTCTTC.

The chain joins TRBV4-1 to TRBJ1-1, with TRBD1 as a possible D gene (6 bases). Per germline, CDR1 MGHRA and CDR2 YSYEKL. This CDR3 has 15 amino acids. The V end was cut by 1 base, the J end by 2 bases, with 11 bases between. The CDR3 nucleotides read TGCGCCAGCAGCCAAGGCCACAGGGTCAACACTGAAGCTTTCTTT. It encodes CASSQGHRVNTEAFF.

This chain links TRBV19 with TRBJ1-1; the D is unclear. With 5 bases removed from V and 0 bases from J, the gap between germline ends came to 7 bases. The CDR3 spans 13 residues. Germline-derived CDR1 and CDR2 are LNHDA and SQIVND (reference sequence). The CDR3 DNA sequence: TGTGCCAGTAGTGCCAGGTTGAACACTGAAGCTTTCTTT. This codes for CASSARLNTEAFF.

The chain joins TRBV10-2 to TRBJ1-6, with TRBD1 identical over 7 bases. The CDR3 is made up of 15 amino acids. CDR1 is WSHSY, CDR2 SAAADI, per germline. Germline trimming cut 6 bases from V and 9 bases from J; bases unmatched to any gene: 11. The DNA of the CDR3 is TGCGCCAGCAGCCCGGGCAGGGGGGTAGGTTCACCCCTCCACTTT. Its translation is CASSPGRGVGSPLHF.

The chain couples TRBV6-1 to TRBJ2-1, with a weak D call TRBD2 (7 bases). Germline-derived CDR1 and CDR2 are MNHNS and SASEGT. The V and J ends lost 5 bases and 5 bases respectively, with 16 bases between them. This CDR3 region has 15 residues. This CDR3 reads CASSPKGGIDNEQFF. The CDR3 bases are TGTGCCAGCAGTCCCAAGGGGGGGATTGACAATGAGCAGTTCTTC.

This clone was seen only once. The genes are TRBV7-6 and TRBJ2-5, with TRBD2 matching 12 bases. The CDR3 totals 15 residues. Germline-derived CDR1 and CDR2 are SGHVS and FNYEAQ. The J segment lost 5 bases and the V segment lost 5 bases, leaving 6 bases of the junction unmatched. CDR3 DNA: TGTGCCAGCAGCCTAACCACTAGCGGGGGGGAGACCCAGTACTTC. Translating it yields CASSLTTSGGETQYF.

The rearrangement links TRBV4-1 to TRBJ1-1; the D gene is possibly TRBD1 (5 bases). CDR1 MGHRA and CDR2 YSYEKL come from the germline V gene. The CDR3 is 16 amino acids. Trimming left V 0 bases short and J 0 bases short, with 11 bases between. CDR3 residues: CASSQDLAGMNTEAFF. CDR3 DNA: TGCGCCAGCAGCCAAGATCTGGCAGGGATGAACACTGAAGCTTTCTTT.

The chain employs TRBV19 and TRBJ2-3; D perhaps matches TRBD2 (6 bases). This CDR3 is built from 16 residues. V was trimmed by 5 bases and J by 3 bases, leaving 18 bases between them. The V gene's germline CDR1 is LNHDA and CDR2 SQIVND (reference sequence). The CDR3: CASSLTAGTFTDTQYF. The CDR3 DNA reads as TGTGCCAGTAGTCTAACGGCCGGGACTTTTACAGATACGCAGTATTTT.

The CDR3 DNA follows: TGTGCCAGCAGCTTAATCTTCCGGCTAGCCGGGAATGAGCAGTTCTTC. Amino acid sequence: CASSLIFRLAGNEQFF. This rearrangement joins TRBV7-9 to TRBJ2-1; the D gene is possibly TRBD2 (5 bases). CDR3 size: 16 residues. Trimming took 2 bases from V and 7 from J, leaving 18 bases between them. Germline CDR1 is SEHNR and CDR2 is FQNEAQ (reference sequence).

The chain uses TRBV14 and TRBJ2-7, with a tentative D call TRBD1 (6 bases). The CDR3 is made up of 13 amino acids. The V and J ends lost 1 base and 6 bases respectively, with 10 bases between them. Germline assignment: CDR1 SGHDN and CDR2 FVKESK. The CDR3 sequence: CASSQGDTTEQYV. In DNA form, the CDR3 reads TGTGCCAGCAGCCAAGGGGACACCACCGAGCAGTACGTC.

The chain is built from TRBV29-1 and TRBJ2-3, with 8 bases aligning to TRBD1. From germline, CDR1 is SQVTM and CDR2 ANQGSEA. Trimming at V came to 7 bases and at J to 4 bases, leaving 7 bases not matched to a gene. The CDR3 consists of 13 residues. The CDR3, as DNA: TGCAGCGCCACGGACAGGGATCCAGATACGCAGTATTTT. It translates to CSATDRDPDTQYF.

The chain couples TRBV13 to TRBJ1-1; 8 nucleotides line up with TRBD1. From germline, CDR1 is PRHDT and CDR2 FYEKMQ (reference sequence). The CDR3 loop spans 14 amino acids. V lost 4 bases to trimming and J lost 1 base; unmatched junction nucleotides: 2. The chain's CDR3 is CASSSDRANTEAFF. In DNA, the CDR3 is TGTGCCAGCAGCTCGGACAGGGCGAACACTGAAGCTTTCTTT.

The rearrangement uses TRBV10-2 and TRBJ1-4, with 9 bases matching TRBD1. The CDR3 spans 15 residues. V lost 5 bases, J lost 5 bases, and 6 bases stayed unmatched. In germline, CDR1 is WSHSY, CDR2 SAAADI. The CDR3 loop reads CASSRVGQGNEKLFF. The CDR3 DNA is TGCGCCAGCAGTCGAGTCGGACAGGGGAATGAAAAACTGTTTTTT.

The CDR3 DNA sequence: TGTGCCAGCAGTTTTGGGCCGGGAACGGCCCATTCACCCCTCCACTTT. Its translation: CASSFGPGTAHSPLHF. V usage is TRBV27 and J usage is TRBJ1-6, with D unresolved. Trimming stripped 3 bases from V and 8 bases from J, with 17 bases between. The CDR3 runs 16 residues. The V gene's germline CDR1 is MNHEY and CDR2 SMNVEV (reference sequence).